This T cell receptor beta chain was profiled in a study of T cells in Graves' hyperthyroidism and ophthalmopathy. Study-wide points: Blood shared most expanded thyroid clonotypes above 0.001. Ophthalmopathy and stable hyperthyroidism were separated by a 13 V-J model.

Thyroid ultrasound and orbital computed tomography, with clinical symptoms and serum thyroxine and TRAb, informed diagnoses. RNA transcripts were the template for amplifying TCR beta CDR3 regions. Carried out on the TCR CDR3, a first-round RT-PCR used the HTBI primer set. TCRdb itself ran the multiplex PCR reads through MiXCR, one entry per CDR3 protein. This sample has some 600,000 distinct CDR3 sequences, with approximately 15% found just once. Trimming took 0 bases from V and 5 from J, leaving 13 bases between them. CDR1 is LGHNA, CDR2 YSLEER, per germline. This CDR3 has 15 amino acids. This clonotype was counted ten times or more. The antigen remains unidentified.

The sequenced material came from blood. This TCR was recovered from a woman aged 30 to 39 with Graves' hyperthyroidism that later progressed to Graves' ophthalmopathy. This rearrangement joins TRBV4-3 to TRBJ1-2, with TRBD1 as a possible D gene (5 bases). CDR3 sequence: CASSQDTQAPYGYTF. The CDR3 nucleotides read TGCGCCAGCAGCCAAGATACACAGGCGCCATATGGCTACACCTTC.